This passage covers 11 T cell receptor beta chains from one sample sequenced in a study of shared clonotypes between healthy human individuals. Clones were sequenced by immunoSEQ multiplex PCR, and TCRdb holds only the in-frame ones, with some missing. The table shows roughly 2,500,000 clones, with roughly 93% occurring only once. Specimen: naive CD4+ T cells from PBMCs. The subset here: CD45RA+ positively selected. All receptors come from a man aged 18 to 30 in good health. Some clones in this sample may be carry-over from other donors' samples.

The chain has TRBV18 and TRBJ2-7; D gene unclear. The ends were cut back, 3 bases at V and 3 bases at J, with 15 bases in the middle. The CDR3 spans 15 residues. The germline V gene encodes CDR1 KGHSH and CDR2 LQKENI. DNA of the CDR3: TGTGCCAGCTCACCCCGGGTGGCGGCGGACTACGAGCAGTACTTC. It encodes CASSPRVAADYEQYF.

V is TRBV7-2 and J is TRBJ1-3; D gene ambiguous. Trimming took off 1 base at V and 3 bases at J, with 7 bases between the two ends. The CDR3 length is 14 residues. The germline gives CDR1 SGHTA, CDR2 FQGNSA. CDR3 region: CASSLDQIGNTIYF. The CDR3 coding sequence is TGTGCCAGCAGCTTAGACCAGATTGGAAACACCATATATTTT.

J is TRBJ2-1 and V is TRBV5-1; 10 nucleotides match TRBD1. Germline assignment: CDR1 SGHRS and CDR2 YFSETQ. V dropped 3 bases and J dropped 4; count of bases not matched to a gene: 7. The CDR3 has 16 residues. The CDR3 nucleotides read TGCGCCAGCAGCTCCTCCGGGACAGGGGCTTACAATGAGCAGTTCTTC. Translation gives CASSSSGTGAYNEQFF.

The chain couples TRBV15 to TRBJ2-7; tentative D call: TRBD1 (6 bases). The CDR3 is made up of 16 amino acids. With 0 bases removed from V and 2 bases from J, the gap between germline ends came to 14 bases. CDR1 is LNHNV and CDR2 is YYDKDF in the germline V gene (reference sequence). This chain's CDR3 is CATSRDYNRAAYEQYF. The CDR3 DNA sequence: TGTGCCACCAGCAGAGATTATAACAGGGCGGCCTACGAGCAGTACTTC.

The gene calls are TRBV2 and TRBJ2-5, with 10 bases matching TRBD2. The tail of the sequence fits TRBJ2-7 better, so the J call may be wrong. The CDR3 sequence is 18 residues long. Germline CDR1 SNHLY, CDR2 FYNNEI. The CDR3: CASSEPRVPSGSGYEQYF. In DNA form, the CDR3 reads TGTGCCAGCAGTGAGCCCCGAGTGCCTAGCGGGAGTGGCTACGAGCAGTACTTC.

The chain has TRBV2 and TRBJ2-1; TRBD2 aligns across 9 bases. The CDR3 consists of 15 residues. Germline lookup yields CDR1 SNHLY and CDR2 FYNNEI. J was trimmed by 6 bases and V by 6 bases; bases with no gene match: 9. CDR3 region: CASSPEIAGANEQFF. In DNA, the CDR3 is TGTGCCAGCAGCCCCGAGATAGCGGGAGCCAATGAGCAGTTCTTC.

This clone was observed once. The chain joins TRBV7-3 to TRBJ2-7, with 9 bases lining up with TRBD1. J gave up 7 bases and V 5 bases, and 9 bases lay outside the gene matches. The CDR3 has 14 amino acids. CDR1 is SGHTA, CDR2 FQGTGA, per germline. CDR3: CASSAQGAKGEQYF. CDR3 DNA sequence: TGTGCCAGCAGCGCACAGGGGGCAAAGGGTGAGCAGTACTTC.

The chain uses TRBV7-3 and TRBJ2-1, with D perhaps TRBD1 (6 bases). CDR1 is SGHTA and CDR2 is FQGTGA in the germline V gene. V was cut by 5 bases and J by 12 bases, with 14 bases left in between. The CDR3 has 12 amino acids. The CDR3 sequence: CASSADRSRQFF. CDR3 sequence (DNA): TGTGCCAGCAGCGCCGACAGGTCGAGGCAGTTCTTC.

CDR3 sequence reads: CASSPGAHTIYEQYF. CDR3 nucleotides: TGTGCCAGCTCACCGGGAGCTCATACTATTTACGAGCAGTACTTC. V is TRBV18 and J is TRBJ2-7; D possibly corresponds to TRBD2 (5 bases). Germline CDR1 reads KGHSH; CDR2 reads LQKENI. This CDR3 has 15 residues. The germline V and J ends were trimmed by 3 bases and 4 bases, with 16 bases remaining between them.

This clone was observed a few times. V usage is TRBV28 and J usage is TRBJ1-5; 8 bases are shared with TRBD1. V lost 7 bases, J lost 7 bases, and 12 bases stayed unmatched. Per the germline V gene, CDR1 is MDHEN and CDR2 is SYDVKM. This CDR3 has 15 residues. The CDR3, as DNA: TGTGCCAGCACCGTCCCAGGGGGCGGGAGACAGCCCCAGCATTTT. This encodes CASTVPGGGRQPQHF. Full variable domain (missing parts from reference TRBV28 and TRBJ1-5): DVKVTQSSRYLVKRTGEKVFLECVQDMDHENMFWYRQDPGLGLRLIYFSYDVKMKEKGDIPEGYSVSREKKERFSLILESASTNQTSMYLCASTVPGGGRQPQHFGDGTRLSIL.

This rearrangement joins TRBV4-3 to TRBJ2-7; no firm D call. The ends were cut back, 4 bases at V and 6 bases at J, with 13 bases in the middle. The CDR3 covers 13 residues. The germline CDR1 and CDR2 sequences are LGHNA and YSLEER. The CDR3 sequence is CASSPGPHAEQYF. CDR3 nucleotide sequence: TGCGCCAGCAGCCCCGGGCCTCACGCCGAGCAGTACTTC.